What follows describes a single T cell receptor beta chain. The entry originates in a study of blood T cell repertoires in COVID-19. Whole-study context: Some COVID-19 samples were acute and others convalescent; all came from the United States, Italy and Spain. The cDNA or gDNA used as material had been derived from T cells, B-cell-depleted T cells, or PBMCs.

The CDR3 spans 16 residues. Germline V gene sequence: CDR1 SGHRS, CDR2 YFSETQ. The V gene end was trimmed by 4 bases and the J gene end by 2 bases; junction bases not matched to a gene: 6. In assigning cohorts, the study relied on participant-reported clinical history. Methods used by the authors: The authors estimated nucleated cell counts from reference gene primer amplification. Clones were sequenced by immunoSEQ multiplex PCR, and TCRdb holds only the in-frame ones, with some missing. From that table come the V and J calls and clone size; the DNA was used to work out D and trimming. The sample records around 280,000 clones, 87% being singletons.

The specimen was PBMCs or T cells enriched from blood (not recorded which). V usage is TRBV5-1 and J usage is TRBJ2-7; 13 positions match TRBD2. This sequence originates from a woman aged 35 to 49 who had recovered from COVID-19. The CDR3 DNA reads as TGCGCCAGCAGCCGTCGGACTAGCGGGAGCCCCTACGAGCAGTACTTC. As protein: CASSRRTSGSPYEQYF. The whole variable domain, filled in from reference TRBV5-1 and TRBJ2-7, reads KAGVTQTPRYLIKTRGQQVTLSCSPISGHRSVSWYQQTPGQGLQFLFEYFSETQRNKGNFPGRFSGRQFSNSRSEMNVSTLELGDSALYLCASSRRTSGSPYEQYFGPGTRLTVT.